The 17 T cell receptor beta chains below all came from one sample that was sequenced in a study of blood T cell repertoires in COVID-19 (dated by TCRdb to about 2020). The protocol used for the library was the immunoSEQ multiplex PCR assay. TCRdb limited this immuneACCESS table to in-frame rearrangements with V and J called. A share of clones is missing; checked studies link under half to unresolved V genes, and the rest is unexplained. Here the sample has fewer than 500,000 clones; over 85% occur a single time. The top ten hold 0.7% to 1% of the sample. Sequenced sample: peripheral blood. The receptor source for this set is a man aged 18-30 years with COVID-19, enrolled during active disease.

J is TRBJ2-2 and V is TRBV5-6; 11 bases line up with TRBD2. This CDR3 comprises 18 residues. Germline values: CDR1 SGHDT, CDR2 YYEEEE. V lost 1 base to trimming and J lost 1 base; unmatched junction nucleotides: 6. The CDR3 DNA follows: TGTGCCAGCAGCTTGTTTGGACTAGCGGGCGGGAACACCGGGGAGCTGTTTTTT. This translates into CASSLFGLAGGNTGELFF.

This chain uses TRBV5-1 with TRBJ1-2; the match to TRBD1 covers 10 bases. The CDR3 is made up of 16 amino acids. V was clipped by 0 bases and J by 8 bases; unmatched bases: 10. Germline V gene sequence: CDR1 SGHRS, CDR2 YFSETQ. In nucleotides, the CDR3 is TGCGCCAGCAGCTTGGGTCGGGACAGGGGATTGGGCGGCTACACCTTC. Translation gives CASSLGRDRGLGGYTF.

This clone was detected once. V is TRBV7-9 and J is TRBJ2-1, with TRBD2 matching 8 bases. Germline CDR1 is SEHNR and CDR2 is FQNEAQ (reference sequence). The length of the CDR3 is 15 residues. V shed 8 bases and J 8 bases; nucleotides not matched to a gene: 14. The CDR3 coding sequence is TGTGCCAGCCTTGCACCGGGACTAGGCGTTGATGAGCAGTTCTTC. Translating it yields CASLAPGLGVDEQFF.

The V call is TRBV25-1, the J call TRBJ2-2, with 9 bases lining up with TRBD1. The germline V gene has CDR1 MGHDK and CDR2 SYGVNS. V dropped 8 bases and J dropped 4; count of bases not matched to a gene: 17. The CDR3 spans 18 residues. This CDR3 is CASGGLRDRAASTGELFF. The CDR3 region has the DNA TGTGCCAGCGGAGGCCTCCGGGACAGGGCGGCGAGCACCGGGGAGCTGTTTTTT.

The rearrangement joins TRBV4-2 to TRBJ2-1, with TRBD2 matching 12 bases. J lost 7 bases, V lost 1 base, and 14 bases had no gene match. Germline CDR1 and CDR2: LGHNA and YNFKEQ. The CDR3 totals 19 residues. CDR3 protein: CASSQVLFRTSGKRNEQFF. CDR3 bases: TGTGCCAGCAGCCAAGTGCTTTTTCGGACTAGCGGGAAGCGAAATGAGCAGTTCTTC.

The chain links TRBV5-5 to TRBJ2-7, with D perhaps TRBD1 (6 bases). This CDR3 has 16 amino acids. Deletions cut 2 bases from V and 0 bases from J, with 15 bases between. Germline V CDR1 and CDR2: SGHKS, YYEKEE (reference sequence). The chain's CDR3 is CASSFLDSARSYEQYF. The CDR3 bases are TGTGCCAGCAGCTTTTTGGACAGTGCTCGCTCCTACGAGCAGTACTTC.

CDR3 nucleotides: TGTGCCAGCAGCTTGGTTGGGACTAGCGGCACAGATACGCAGTATTTT. This codes for CASSLVGTSGTDTQYF. This chain links TRBV5-4 with TRBJ2-3; TRBD2 agrees at 10 bases. V shed 0 bases and J 1 base; nucleotides not matched to a gene: 2. Germline CDR1 is SGHNT and CDR2 is YYREEE (reference sequence). The CDR3 is 16 amino acids.

This chain links TRBV2 with TRBJ1-1, with TRBD1 matching 7 bases. Germline assignment: CDR1 SNHLY and CDR2 FYNNEI. The V gene end was trimmed by 1 base and the J gene end by 7 bases; junction bases not matched to a gene: 9. The CDR3 has 15 residues. The CDR3 here is CASSEVIGGGFEAFF. The DNA of the CDR3 is TGTGCCAGCAGTGAAGTTATAGGGGGCGGTTTTGAAGCTTTCTTT.

This chain connects TRBV18 to TRBJ1-1; D possibly corresponds to TRBD1 (5 bases). The V gene lost 2 bases and the J gene lost 8 bases, with 12 bases spanning the gap. The CDR3 has 13 amino acids. CDR1 is KGHSH, CDR2 LQKENI, per germline. Written as DNA, the CDR3 is TGTGCCAGCTCACCAGACGGAAGGACAGAAGCTTTCTTT. Encoded protein: CASSPDGRTEAFF.

This chain uses TRBV5-4 with TRBJ2-7; 7 bases agree with TRBD2. V shed 1 base and J 6 bases; nucleotides not matched to a gene: 10. The CDR3 totals 15 residues. Looked up from germline, CDR1 is SGHNT and CDR2 is YYREEE (reference sequence). The CDR3 nucleotides are TGTGCCAGCAGCTTGCAGGGTAGCGGGCTTGTCGAGCAGTACTTC. Its translation: CASSLQGSGLVEQYF.

This clone was counted only a few times. V and J are TRBV4-1 and TRBJ2-5; 14 bases fit TRBD2. CDR1 is MGHRA and CDR2 is YSYEKL in the germline V gene. The CDR3 totals 15 residues. Trimming removed 4 bases from V and 6 bases from J; junction bases left unmatched: 4. As DNA, the CDR3 is TGCGCCAGCAGCCGAGGACTAGCGGGAGGTCAGACCCAGTACTTC. Amino acid sequence: CASSRGLAGGQTQYF.

The J gene is TRBJ1-2, the V gene TRBV10-1; unclear D gene. Trimming took off 5 bases at V and 4 bases at J, with 8 bases between the two ends. There are 12 residues in the CDR3. The V gene's germline CDR1 is WNHNN and CDR2 SYGVQD (reference sequence). This chain's CDR3 is CASSPDTYGYTF. CDR3 DNA sequence: TGCGCCAGCAGTCCCGACACCTATGGCTACACCTTC.

This chain links TRBV23-1 with TRBJ1-6; D gene unclear. TRBV23-1 is given ORF status, its function remaining uncertain. This CDR3 contains 15 residues. V was cut by 0 bases and J by 3 bases, with 6 bases left in between. DNA for the CDR3: TGCGCCAGCAGTCAATCGAGGTACTATAATTCACCCCTCCACTTT. The encoded protein is CASSQSRYYNSPLHF.

The chain combines TRBV9 with TRBJ2-7, with a tentative D call TRBD2 (5 bases). The CDR3 runs to 12 residues. In germline, CDR1 is SGDLS, CDR2 YYNGEE. V lost 4 bases and J lost 3, with 8 bases in between. CDR3 sequence: CASSSGNYEQYF. The CDR3 nucleotides read TGTGCCAGCAGCTCCGGGAACTACGAGCAGTACTTC.

This rearrangement joins TRBV11-2 to TRBJ2-6; D is perhaps TRBD1 (6 bases). The CDR3 consists of 17 residues. Between the trimmed V and J ends, which lost 5 bases and 3 bases, there was a span of 17 bases. Germline loops: CDR1 SGHAT, CDR2 FQNNGV. The CDR3 region has the DNA TGTGCCAGCAGCACCTTTCAGGGGCCATATGGGGCCAACGTCCTGACTTTC. This sequence encodes CASSTFQGPYGANVLTF.

J is TRBJ1-5 and V is TRBV6-5; tentative D call: TRBD1 (6 bases). The ends were cut back, 6 bases at V and 1 base at J, with 13 bases in the middle. CDR1 and CDR2 from the germline V gene are MNHEY and SVGAGI. This CDR3 region has 15 residues. CDR3: CASRTRGASNQPQHF. CDR3 in DNA: TGTGCCAGCAGGACTCGGGGGGCAAGCAATCAGCCCCAGCATTTT.

The chain uses TRBV5-1 and TRBJ2-7; 7 bases are a match to TRBD2. V shed 5 bases, J shed 3 bases, and the junction held 11 bases outside the gene matches. The V gene's germline CDR1 is SGHRS and CDR2 YFSETQ. The CDR3 contains 15 residues. DNA for the CDR3: TGCGCCAGCAGTCCTCTAGCGGCAGAAGGCTACGAGCAGTACTTC. Residues: CASSPLAAEGYEQYF.